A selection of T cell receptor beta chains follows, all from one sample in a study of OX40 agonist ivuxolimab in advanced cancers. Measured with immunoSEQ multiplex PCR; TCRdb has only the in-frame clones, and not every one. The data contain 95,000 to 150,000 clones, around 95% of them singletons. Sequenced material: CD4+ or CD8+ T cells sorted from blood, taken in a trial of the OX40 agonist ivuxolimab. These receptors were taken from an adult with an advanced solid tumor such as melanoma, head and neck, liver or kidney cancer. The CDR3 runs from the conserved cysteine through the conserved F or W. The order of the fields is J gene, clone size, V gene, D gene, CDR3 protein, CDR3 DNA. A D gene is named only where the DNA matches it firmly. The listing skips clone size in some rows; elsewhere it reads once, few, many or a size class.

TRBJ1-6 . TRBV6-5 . CAAARGINSPLHF TGTGCCGCCGCACGGGGTATTAATTCACCCCTCCACTTT
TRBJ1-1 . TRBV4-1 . CASSQDWLLNTEAFF TGCGCCAGCAGCCAAGATTGGTTACTGAACACTGAAGCTTTCTTT
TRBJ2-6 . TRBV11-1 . CASSLGGLAGANVLTF TGTGCCAGCAGCTTAGGAGGGCTGGCGGGGGCCAACGTCCTGACTTTC
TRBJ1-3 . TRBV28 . CASSQQAPSGNTIYF TGTGCCAGCAGTCAACAGGCTCCCTCTGGAAACACCATATATTTT
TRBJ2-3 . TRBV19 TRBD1 CASSVTGASTDTQYF TGTGCCAGTAGTGTGACAGGGGCTAGCACAGATACGCAGTATTTT
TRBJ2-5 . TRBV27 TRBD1 CASSLTTGGKTQYF TGTGCCAGCAGTTTAACGACAGGGGGCAAGACCCAGTACTTC
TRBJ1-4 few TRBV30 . CAWGIREKLFF TGTGCCTGGGGGATTCGCGAAAAACTGTTTTTT
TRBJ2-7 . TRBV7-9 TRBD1 CASTLDRVGEQYF TGTGCCAGCACCCTAGACAGGGTCGGTGAGCAGTACTTC
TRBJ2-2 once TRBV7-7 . CASSLRTGELFF TGTGCCAGCAGCTTACGAACCGGGGAGCTGTTTTTT
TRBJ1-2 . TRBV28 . CASSYNYGYTF TGTGCCAGCAGTTATAACTATGGCTACACCTTC
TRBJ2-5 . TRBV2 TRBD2 CASSVGLAETQYF TGTGCCAGCAGTGTTGGACTAGCAGAGACCCAGTACTTC
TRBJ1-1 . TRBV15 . CATSSPGGGNTEAFF TGTGCCACCAGCAGTCCCGGGGGAGGGAACACTGAAGCTTTCTTT
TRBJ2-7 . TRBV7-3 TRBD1 CASRSGTGGGEQYF TGTGCCAGCAGGTCCGGGACAGGGGGCGGCGAGCAGTACTTC
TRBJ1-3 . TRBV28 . CASRPSAGRNTIYF TGTGCCAGCAGGCCCTCGGCAGGGCGGAACACCATATATTTT
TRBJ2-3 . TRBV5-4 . CASSSPGRSTDTQYF TGTGCCAGCAGCTCACCGGGACGGAGCACAGATACGCAGTATTTT
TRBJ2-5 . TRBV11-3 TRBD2 CASSLGGGAETQYF TGTGCCAGCAGCTTGGGCGGGGGGGCAGAGACCCAGTACTTC
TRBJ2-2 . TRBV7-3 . CASSSARGAGELFF TGTGCCAGCAGCTCAGCTAGGGGCGCCGGGGAGCTGTTTTTT
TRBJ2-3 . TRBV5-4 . CASSLMGQIPTDTQYF TGTGCCAGCAGCTTGATGGGGCAGATACCCACAGATACGCAGTATTTT
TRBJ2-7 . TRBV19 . CASSTKYGVRQYF TGTGCCAGTAGTACTAAATATGGGGTCCGACAGTACTTC
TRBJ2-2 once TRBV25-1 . CASSSRPLVGAGELFF TGTGCCAGCAGTTCGCGTCCTTTGGTTGGGGCCGGGGAGCTGTTTTTT
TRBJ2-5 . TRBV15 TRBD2 CATSGGGYQETQYF TGTGCCACCTCGGGGGGAGGGTACCAAGAGACCCAGTACTTC
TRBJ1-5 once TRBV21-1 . CASSKGRDRGTQPQHF TGTGCCAGCAGCAAAGGGCGGGACAGGGGAACTCAGCCCCAGCATTTT
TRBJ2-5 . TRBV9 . CASSGLGRQGTQYF TGTGCCAGCTCGGGCCTGGGGCGTCAGGGGACCCAGTACTTC
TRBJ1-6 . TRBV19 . CASSIEAGDSPLHF TGTGCCAGTAGTATAGAGGCAGGGGATTCACCCCTCCACTTT
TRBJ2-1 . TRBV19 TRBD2 CASSIDGSGSSYEQFF TGTGCCAGTAGTATAGATGGTAGCGGGAGTAGCTATGAGCAGTTCTTC
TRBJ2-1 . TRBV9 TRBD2 CASSVVSGGYNEQFF TGTGCCAGCAGCGTAGTGTCGGGAGGGTACAATGAGCAGTTCTTC
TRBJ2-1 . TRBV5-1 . CASSLLQGNDNEQFF TGCGCCAGCAGCTTGTTACAGGGAAACGACAATGAGCAGTTCTTC
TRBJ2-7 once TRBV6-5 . CASSHRDPTYEQYF TGTGCCAGCAGTCACAGGGACCCGACCTACGAGCAGTACTTC
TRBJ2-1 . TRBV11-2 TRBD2 CASSLFPSGPRSSYNEQFF TGTGCCAGCAGCTTATTCCCTAGCGGGCCCCGGAGCTCCTACAATGAGCAGTTCTTC
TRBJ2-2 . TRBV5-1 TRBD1 CASNHRGSDTGELFF TGCGCCAGCAACCACAGGGGTAGTGACACCGGGGAGCTGTTTTTT
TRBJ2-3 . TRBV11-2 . CASSLDGTSTDTQYF TGTGCCAGCAGCTTAGACGGAACTAGCACAGATACGCAGTATTTT
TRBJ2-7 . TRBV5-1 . CASSADSSYEQYF TGCGCCAGCAGCGCGGACAGCTCCTACGAGCAGTACTTC
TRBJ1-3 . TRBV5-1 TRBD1 CASSSNQGGRHSGNTIYF TGCGCCAGCAGTTCCAATCAGGGGGGGCGACACTCTGGAAACACCATATATTTT
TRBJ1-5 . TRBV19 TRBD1 CASSPGQGPNQPQHF TGTGCCAGTAGCCCGGGACAGGGGCCCAATCAGCCCCAGCATTTT
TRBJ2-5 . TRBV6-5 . CASSGGTQYF TGTGCCAGCAGCGGGGGGACCCAGTACTTC
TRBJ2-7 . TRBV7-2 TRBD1 CASSRQGAPSAEQYF TGTGCCAGCAGCCGACAGGGGGCACCTTCGGCCGAGCAGTACTTC
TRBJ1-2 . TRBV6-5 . CASSPSQGKGGYTF TGTGCCAGCAGCCCCTCCCAGGGGAAGGGAGGCTACACCTTC
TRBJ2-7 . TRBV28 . CASSLGTFSREQYF TGTGCCAGCAGTTTAGGGACGTTCTCCCGCGAGCAGTACTTC
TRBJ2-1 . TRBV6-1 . CASTLTGEGYNEQFF TGTGCCAGCACCCTGACAGGGGAGGGATACAATGAGCAGTTCTTC
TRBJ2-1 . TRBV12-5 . CASGGDLGEQFF TGTGCTAGTGGCGGGGACCTCGGAGAGCAGTTCTTC
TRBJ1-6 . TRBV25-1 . CASSEGGRVRNSPLHF TGTGCCAGCAGTGAAGGGGGACGGGTTCGGAATTCACCCCTCCACTTT
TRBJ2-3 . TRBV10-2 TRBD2 CASREDLTSGGAGAQYF TGCGCCAGCAGGGAAGATTTGACTAGCGGGGGGGCTGGTGCGCAGTATTTT
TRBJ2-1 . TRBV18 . CASSSYRGRTDEQFF TGTGCCAGCTCAAGCTACCGGGGGAGGACGGATGAGCAGTTCTTC
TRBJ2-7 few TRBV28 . CASSTTARDEQYF TGTGCCAGCAGTACGACTGCTAGAGACGAGCAGTACTTC
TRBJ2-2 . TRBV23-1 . CASSQTGGWRLGTGELFF TGCGCCAGCAGTCAAACCGGGGGATGGCGACTGGGAACCGGGGAGCTGTTTTTT
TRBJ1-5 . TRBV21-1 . CASSPLTQDRGAPMNQPQHF TGTGCCAGCAGCCCCCTAACCCAAGACAGGGGGGCCCCAATGAATCAGCCCCAGCATTTT
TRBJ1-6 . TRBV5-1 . CASSFRTGTHYNSPLHF TGCGCCAGCAGCTTTAGAACAGGGACCCACTATAATTCACCCCTCCACTTT
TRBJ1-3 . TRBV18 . CASSPPRVGNTIYF TGTGCCAGCTCACCCCCCAGGGTCGGAAACACCATATATTTT
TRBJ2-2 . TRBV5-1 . CASSLARGAGELFF TGCGCCAGCAGCTTGGCCAGGGGTGCCGGGGAGCTGTTTTTT
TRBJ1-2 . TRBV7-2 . CASSLDFLGGSDYGYTF TGTGCCAGCAGCTTAGATTTCCTGGGCGGCAGCGACTATGGCTACACCTTC
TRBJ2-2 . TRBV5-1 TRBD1 CASSAPRDRGNTGELFF TGCGCCAGCAGCGCCCCCCGGGACAGGGGGAACACCGGGGAGCTGTTTTTT
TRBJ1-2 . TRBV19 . CASSPDRFYGYTF TGTGCCAGTAGTCCTGACAGATTCTATGGCTACACCTTC
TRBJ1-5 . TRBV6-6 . CASSYLSGNQPQHF TGTGCCAGCAGTTACTTATCAGGGAATCAGCCCCAGCATTTT
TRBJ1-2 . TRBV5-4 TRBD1 CASSLSGFRDRAHGYTF TGTGCCAGCAGCTTGAGTGGTTTTAGGGACAGGGCCCATGGCTACACCTTC